This TCR beta chain comes out of a study of blood T cell repertoires in COVID-19. About the study: The cDNA or gDNA used as material had been derived from T cells, B-cell-depleted T cells, or PBMCs.

V was pared by 3 bases and J by 5 bases, with 9 bases of the junction left unmatched. This CDR3 is built from 15 residues. Germline V gene lookup returns CDR1 MDHEN and CDR2 SYDVKM. Participants were placed into cohorts based on the clinical history they reported. The repertoire was sequenced with immunoSEQ multiplex PCR; TCRdb's copy has only in-frame clones and lacks some. The sample has approximately 210,000 clones; around 84% are singletons. Sequencing was carried out using PBMCs or T cells enriched from blood (not recorded which). The clonotype was recovered from a man aged 25 to 45 with acute COVID-19. The chain carries TRBV28 and TRBJ2-5; 7 nucleotides align to TRBD2. The CDR3 coding sequence is TGTGCCAGCAGTTTGTGGTCTACCGGGAGGGAGACCCAGTACTTC. This codes for CASSLWSTGRETQYF.